Shown below are 9 T cell receptor beta chains from a single sample sequenced in a study of T cell responses to AZD1222 COVID-19 vaccine. TCRdb's table, derived via immunoSEQ multiplex PCR, lists solely in-frame clones and lacks some. The sample includes 90,000 to 150,000 clones, approximately 83% seen only once; the top ten take less than 10%. The sample in question was peripheral blood, obtained on day 0 of AZD1222 vaccination. Every receptor here comes from an adult in good health.

The chain joins TRBV24-1 to TRBJ2-1, with TRBD2 matching over 7 bases. Per the germline V gene, CDR1 is KGHDR and CDR2 is SFDVKD. V shed 0 bases and J 4 bases; nucleotides not matched to a gene: 5. The CDR3 totals 16 residues. CDR3 loop: CATSDLFGGSYNEQFF. In DNA form, the CDR3 reads TGTGCCACCAGTGATTTGTTTGGCGGGAGTTACAATGAGCAGTTCTTC.

This clone was observed a single time. The V gene is TRBV24-1, the J gene TRBJ1-2; D gene uncertain. The CDR3 loop spans 15 amino acids. The ends were cut back, 4 bases at V and 7 bases at J, with 18 bases in the middle. CDR1 KGHDR and CDR2 SFDVKD come from the germline V gene. The CDR3 region has the DNA TGTGCCACCAGTGAAGCAGGATTTGAATGGAGTGGCTACACCTTC. This sequence encodes CATSEAGFEWSGYTF.

The chain combines TRBV5-1 with TRBJ2-6, with TRBD2 as a possible D gene (6 bases). Germline V gene data show CDR1 as SGHRS and CDR2 as YFSETQ. This CDR3 is built from 15 residues. Trimming cost V 4 bases and J 2 bases, with 10 bases left between them. CDR3 bases: TGCGCCAGCAGCGGCGGGGTACCTGGGGCCAACGTCCTGACTTTC. It specifies CASSGGVPGANVLTF.

The rearrangement joins TRBV3-1 (or the pseudogene TRBV3-2) to TRBJ1-6, with D maybe TRBD1 (5 bases). The CDR3 has 13 amino acids. V lost 10 bases and J lost 8, with 15 bases in between. Germline lookup yields CDR1 LGHDT and CDR2 YNNKEL (reference sequence). The CDR3 protein is CATSDSRDSPLHF. The DNA of the CDR3 is TGTGCCACCTCCGACAGTCGCGATTCACCCCTCCACTTT.

This chain connects TRBV4-3 to TRBJ2-3; 7 bases fit TRBD2. V was pared by 0 bases and J by 6 bases, with 9 bases of the junction left unmatched. The CDR3 spans 16 residues. Per germline, CDR1 LGHNA and CDR2 YSLEER. The CDR3 nucleotides are TGCGCCAGCAGCCAAGATCGCGGTACTAGCGACGATACGCAGTATTTT. This gives the protein CASSQDRGTSDDTQYF.

This sequence joins TRBV10-3 and TRBJ1-3; tentative D call: TRBD1 (6 bases). The CDR3 length is 13 residues. V was shortened by 9 bases and J by 4 bases, with 13 bases between the two germline ends. CDR1 is ENHRY, CDR2 SYGVKD, per germline. CDR3 amino acids: CAMQGSGGNTIYF. As DNA, the CDR3 is TGTGCCATGCAGGGGTCTGGAGGAAACACCATATATTTT.

The rearrangement links TRBV5-4 to TRBJ2-2, with 8 bases matching TRBD1. V dropped 2 bases and J dropped 1; count of bases not matched to a gene: 1. CDR1 SGHNT and CDR2 YYREEE come from the germline V gene (reference sequence). The CDR3 totals 15 residues. The CDR3 DNA reads as TGTGCCAGCAGCTTTGGACAGGGGAACACCGGGGAGCTGTTTTTT. This codes for CASSFGQGNTGELFF.

There are many counts of this clone. J is TRBJ1-2 and V is TRBV2, with D possibly matching TRBD1 (5 bases). The CDR3 totals 12 residues. The germline gives CDR1 SNHLY, CDR2 FYNNEI. The germline V and J ends were trimmed by 6 bases and 8 bases, with 13 bases remaining between them. The CDR3 here is CASSGTALGYTF. The DNA of the CDR3 is TGTGCCAGCAGCGGGACCGCCCTGGGCTACACCTTC.

As to this clone: This specimen includes other DNA sequences encoding the same CDR3. The chain has TRBV18 and TRBJ1-3; D ambiguous. Trimming pared 6 bases from V and 0 bases from J, leaving 6 bases between. This CDR3 comprises 13 residues. In germline, CDR1 is KGHSH, CDR2 LQKENI. CDR3 nucleotides: TGTGCCAGCTCGTCGGGCTCTGGAAACACCATATATTTT. It specifies CASSSGSGNTIYF.